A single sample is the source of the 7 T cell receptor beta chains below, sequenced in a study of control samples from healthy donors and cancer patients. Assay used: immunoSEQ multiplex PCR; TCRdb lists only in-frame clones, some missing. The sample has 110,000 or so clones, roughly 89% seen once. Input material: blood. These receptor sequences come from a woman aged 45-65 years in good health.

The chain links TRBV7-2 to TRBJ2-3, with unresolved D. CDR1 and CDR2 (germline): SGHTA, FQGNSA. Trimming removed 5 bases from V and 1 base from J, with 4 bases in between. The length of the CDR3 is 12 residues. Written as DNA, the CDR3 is TGTGCCAGCAGCCATGGCACAGATACGCAGTATTTT. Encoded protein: CASSHGTDTQYF.

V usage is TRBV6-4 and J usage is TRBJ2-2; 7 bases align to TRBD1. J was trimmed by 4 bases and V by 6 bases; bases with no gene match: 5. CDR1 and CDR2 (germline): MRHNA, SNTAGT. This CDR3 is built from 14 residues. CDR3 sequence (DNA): TGTGCCAGCAGACCTGGGACAGTCACCGGGGAGCTGTTTTTT. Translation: CASRPGTVTGELFF.

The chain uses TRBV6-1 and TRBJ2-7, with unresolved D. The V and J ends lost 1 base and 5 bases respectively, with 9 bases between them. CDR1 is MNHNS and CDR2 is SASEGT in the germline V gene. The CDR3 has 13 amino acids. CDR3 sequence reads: CASSEVKFNEQYV. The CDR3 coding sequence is TGTGCCAGCAGTGAAGTTAAGTTCAACGAGCAGTACGTC.

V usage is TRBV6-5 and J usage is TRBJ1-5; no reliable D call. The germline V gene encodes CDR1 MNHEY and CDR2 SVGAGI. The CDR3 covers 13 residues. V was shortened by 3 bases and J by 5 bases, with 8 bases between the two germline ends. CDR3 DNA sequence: TGTGCCAGCAGTTATTCCGGACATCAGCCCCAGCATTTT. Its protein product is CASSYSGHQPQHF.

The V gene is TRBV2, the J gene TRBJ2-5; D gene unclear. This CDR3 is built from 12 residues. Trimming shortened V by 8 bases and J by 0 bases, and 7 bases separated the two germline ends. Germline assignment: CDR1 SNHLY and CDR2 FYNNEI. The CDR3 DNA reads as TGTGCCAGCCGGATCAACCAAGAGACCCAGTACTTC. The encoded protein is CASRINQETQYF.

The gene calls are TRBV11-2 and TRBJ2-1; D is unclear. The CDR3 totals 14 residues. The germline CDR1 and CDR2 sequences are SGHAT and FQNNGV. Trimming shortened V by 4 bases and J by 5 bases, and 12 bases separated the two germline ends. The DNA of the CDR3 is TGTGCCAGCAGCTCTAGTGGGATTAACAATGAGCAGTTCTTC. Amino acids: CASSSSGINNEQFF.

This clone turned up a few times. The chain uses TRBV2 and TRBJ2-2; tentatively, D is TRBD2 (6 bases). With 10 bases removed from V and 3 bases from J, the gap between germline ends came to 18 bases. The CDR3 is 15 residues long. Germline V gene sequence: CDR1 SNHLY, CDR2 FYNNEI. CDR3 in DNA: TGTGCCAACGCGGCCGACGGGGGTGACACCGGGGAGCTGTTTTTT. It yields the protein CANAADGGDTGELFF.